This T cell receptor (beta chain) was profiled in a study of identical twins. MiXCR was run by TCRdb on the 5' RACE reads, yielding one entry per CDR3 protein. The repertoire includes 200,000 or so distinct CDR3 sequences, around 8.1% of them detected once, and more than 1.5% sits in the top ten. Study findings and constraints: The study found weaker excess twin sharing in beta out-of-frame sequences.

At least ten counts were recorded for this clonotype. Its target is not known. With V trimmed by 4 bases and J by 0 bases, 3 bases remained unmatched. The CDR3 consists of 15 residues. The same specimen was also included in a second study, on yellow fever vaccine responses in identical twins.

This TCR was sampled from a woman aged 18-29 years in good health. Sequencing was done on a sample of memory (CD45RO+) T cells sorted from blood. The chain employs TRBV12-3 or TRBV12-4 and TRBJ2-3; 8 positions agree with TRBD1. CDR3 residues: CASSSYRGSTDTQYF. CDR3 nucleotides: TGTGCCAGCAGTTCCTACAGGGGGAGCACAGATACGCAGTATTTT.